A selection of T cell receptor beta chains follows, all from one sample in a study of cytomegalovirus exposure and HLA in healthy donors. Generated by immunoSEQ multiplex PCR, the TCRdb table keeps only in-frame clones and is missing some. The sample yields more than 150,000 clones, 65% to 85% seen once. Sequencing was performed on PBMCs. The receptors were sampled from a woman aged 18 to 35 in good health and CMV-seropositive. The CDR3 runs from the conserved cysteine through the conserved F or W. Fields, in order: D gene, J gene, V gene, clone size, CDR3 protein, CDR3 DNA. The D gene is left open where the match is weak. Some rows have no size entry. The others give once, few or many, or a class for an expanded clone.

d_gene: .
j_gene: TRBJ2-5
v_gene: TRBV18
abundance: few
CDR3aa: CASSPETLVGETQYF
CDR3nt: TGTGCCAGCTCACCAGAGACTTTGGTAGGAGAGACCCAGTACTTC

d_gene: TRBD1
j_gene: TRBJ1-2
v_gene: TRBV7-8
abundance: .
CDR3aa: CASSQPGGNNYGYTF
CDR3nt: TGTGCCAGCAGCCAGCCAGGGGGGAATAACTATGGCTACACCTTC

d_gene: TRBD2
j_gene: TRBJ2-3
v_gene: TRBV9
abundance: .
CDR3aa: CASSVEPAGVTDTQYF
CDR3nt: TGTGCCAGCAGCGTAGAGCCAGCGGGGGTAACAGATACGCAGTATTTT

d_gene: TRBD1
j_gene: TRBJ1-1
v_gene: TRBV2
abundance: .
CDR3aa: CASRGQGITEAFF
CDR3nt: TGTGCCAGCAGAGGACAGGGAATCACTGAAGCTTTCTTT

d_gene: .
j_gene: TRBJ2-7
v_gene: TRBV5-6
abundance: .
CDR3aa: CASSIASVGSYEQYF
CDR3nt: TGTGCCAGCAGTATTGCTAGCGTGGGTTCCTACGAGCAGTACTTC

d_gene: TRBD1
j_gene: TRBJ1-5
v_gene: TRBV27
abundance: .
CDR3aa: CASSPGTALDQPQHF
CDR3nt: TGTGCCAGCAGTCCGGGGACAGCCCTAGATCAGCCCCAGCATTTT

d_gene: TRBD2
j_gene: TRBJ2-7
v_gene: TRBV9
abundance: .
CDR3aa: CASSVGSGGGDEQYF
CDR3nt: TGTGCCAGCAGCGTAGGAAGCGGGGGGGGCGACGAGCAGTACTTC

d_gene: TRBD2
j_gene: TRBJ2-1
v_gene: TRBV7-6
abundance: .
CDR3aa: CASSSASGGGYNEQFF
CDR3nt: TGTGCCAGCAGCTCCGCCAGCGGGGGAGGATACAATGAGCAGTTCTTC

d_gene: TRBD2
j_gene: TRBJ2-1
v_gene: TRBV2
abundance: .
CDR3aa: CASSYGTRGFF
CDR3nt: TGTGCCAGCAGTTACGGGACTAGGGGGTTCTTC

d_gene: .
j_gene: TRBJ1-2
v_gene: TRBV7-9
abundance: .
CDR3aa: CASSSGLESTSSFNYGYTF
CDR3nt: TGTGCCAGCAGTTCAGGGTTGGAAAGCACAAGTTCTTTTAACTATGGCTACACCTTC

d_gene: TRBD1
j_gene: TRBJ1-1
v_gene: TRBV5-1
abundance: .
CDR3aa: CASSRQGYGPNTEAFF
CDR3nt: TGCGCCAGCAGCCGACAGGGATACGGGCCGAACACTGAAGCTTTCTTT

d_gene: .
j_gene: TRBJ1-3
v_gene: TRBV7-9
abundance: .
CDR3aa: CASSLAFRTGSGNTIYF
CDR3nt: TGTGCCAGCAGCTTAGCGTTCAGAACAGGTTCAGGAAACACCATATATTTT

d_gene: .
j_gene: TRBJ1-6
v_gene: TRBV7-2
abundance: .
CDR3aa: CASSPSRVGLHF
CDR3nt: TGTGCCAGCAGCCCGAGTCGGGTGGGCCTCCACTTT

d_gene: .
j_gene: TRBJ2-7
v_gene: TRBV11-1
abundance: .
CDR3aa: CASGAGQSSYEQYF
CDR3nt: TGTGCCAGCGGGGCGGGACAGTCGTCCTACGAGCAGTACTTC

d_gene: TRBD2
j_gene: TRBJ2-1
v_gene: TRBV7-7
abundance: .
CDR3aa: CASSSAGGMGNEQFF
CDR3nt: TGTGCCAGCAGCTCCGCGGGGGGAATGGGTAATGAGCAGTTCTTC

d_gene: TRBD1
j_gene: TRBJ2-7
v_gene: TRBV6-6
abundance: .
CDR3aa: CASSTAGTGGDEQYF
CDR3nt: TGTGCCAGCAGTACCGCCGGGACAGGGGGCGACGAGCAGTACTTC

d_gene: .
j_gene: TRBJ1-6
v_gene: TRBV7-2
abundance: .
CDR3aa: CASSLGAGNVSPLHF
CDR3nt: TGTGCCAGCAGCTTAGGGGCAGGGAACGTCTCACCCCTCCACTTT

d_gene: TRBD1
j_gene: TRBJ2-6
v_gene: TRBV2
abundance: .
CDR3aa: CASSQDRGRGANVLTF
CDR3nt: TGTGCCAGCAGTCAAGACAGGGGGCGAGGGGCCAACGTCCTGACTTTC

d_gene: .
j_gene: TRBJ1-6
v_gene: TRBV14
abundance: .
CDR3aa: CASSQGSRESPLHF
CDR3nt: TGTGCCAGCAGCCAGGGATCGAGGGAATCACCCCTCCACTTT

d_gene: .
j_gene: TRBJ1-6
v_gene: TRBV6-4
abundance: .
CDR3aa: CASRETDFNSPLHF
CDR3nt: TGTGCCAGCAGAGAGACAGATTTTAATTCACCCCTCCACTTT

d_gene: .
j_gene: TRBJ2-1
v_gene: TRBV5-1
abundance: .
CDR3aa: CASSADSSSSYYNEQFF
CDR3nt: TGCGCCAGCAGCGCCGACAGTTCCTCATCTTACTACAATGAGCAGTTCTTC

d_gene: .
j_gene: TRBJ1-5
v_gene: TRBV10-3
abundance: .
CDR3aa: CAISESVGGYNQPQHF
CDR3nt: TGTGCCATCAGTGAGTCCGTCGGCGGTTATAATCAGCCCCAGCATTTT

d_gene: TRBD1
j_gene: TRBJ2-1
v_gene: TRBV6-5
abundance: .
CDR3aa: CASTANTGGRQFF
CDR3nt: TGTGCCAGCACGGCCAACACAGGGGGCAGGCAGTTCTTC

d_gene: TRBD2
j_gene: TRBJ2-3
v_gene: TRBV19
abundance: .
CDR3aa: CASRDTSGVTDTQYF
CDR3nt: TGTGCCAGTAGAGACACTAGCGGGGTCACAGATACGCAGTATTTT

d_gene: .
j_gene: TRBJ2-5
v_gene: TRBV27
abundance: .
CDR3aa: CASSPRGETQYF
CDR3nt: TGTGCCAGCAGTCCCCGCGGGGAGACCCAGTACTTC

d_gene: TRBD2
j_gene: TRBJ2-2
v_gene: TRBV7-9
abundance: .
CDR3aa: CASTILGAGTYGELFF
CDR3nt: TGTGCCAGCACCATTCTGGGAGCGGGGACTTACGGGGAGCTGTTTTTT

d_gene: TRBD2
j_gene: TRBJ2-7
v_gene: TRBV27
abundance: .
CDR3aa: CATPPGLAGRYEQYF
CDR3nt: TGTGCCACCCCCCCGGGGCTAGCGGGGAGGTACGAGCAGTACTTC

d_gene: .
j_gene: TRBJ1-1
v_gene: TRBV19
abundance: .
CDR3aa: CASSWPNTEAFF
CDR3nt: TGTGCCAGTAGTTGGCCGAACACTGAAGCTTTCTTT

d_gene: .
j_gene: TRBJ2-7
v_gene: TRBV6-1
abundance: .
CDR3aa: CASRDSKYEQYF
CDR3nt: TGTGCCAGCAGGGACAGCAAATACGAGCAGTACTTC

d_gene: .
j_gene: TRBJ2-4
v_gene: TRBV4-2
abundance: .
CDR3aa: CASSPGSILRGKNIQYF
CDR3nt: TGTGCCAGCAGCCCCGGGTCCATTTTACGGGGCAAAAACATTCAGTACTTC

d_gene: TRBD2
j_gene: TRBJ2-1
v_gene: TRBV7-2
abundance: .
CDR3aa: CASSYTSVTYNEQFF
CDR3nt: TGTGCCAGCAGTTACACTAGCGTAACCTACAATGAGCAGTTCTTC

d_gene: .
j_gene: TRBJ2-1
v_gene: TRBV28
abundance: .
CDR3aa: CASRAGNEQFF
CDR3nt: TGTGCCAGCAGAGCGGGCAATGAGCAGTTCTTC

d_gene: .
j_gene: TRBJ1-2
v_gene: TRBV19
abundance: .
CDR3aa: CASNSHSLLDSNYGYTF
CDR3nt: TGTGCCAGTAATTCACACTCTCTATTGGACAGTAATTATGGCTACACCTTC